These T cell receptor beta chains were read from a single sample in a study of blood T cell repertoires in COVID-19. This table comes from immunoSEQ multiplex PCR, and its TCRdb copy is limited to in-frame clones, with some not included. The sample contains 150,000 to 200,000 clones, approximately 92% of which appear only once. The material sequenced was peripheral blood. Source of these receptors: a man between 25 and 39 years old with COVID-19, enrolled during active disease. Each CDR3 is given with its conserved first and last residue. D genes are given only for firm matches. Not every row has a clone size; where given, it reads once, few, many or a size class.

TGTGCCAGCAGCTTAGCGCTCGTAGTCTACAATGAGCAGTTCTTC | CASSLALVVYNEQFF | TRBJ2-1 | . | . | TRBV7-2
TGTGCCAGCAGCGCGCGGTTTGGAGGCCAAGAGACCCAGTACTTC | CASSARFGGQETQYF | TRBJ2-5 | . | . | TRBV7-2
TGTGCCAGCTCACCCGGGACAGGGAGCTACGAGCAGTACTTC | CASSPGTGSYEQYF | TRBJ2-7 | TRBD1 | . | TRBV18
TGCGCCAGCAGCTTCACGACAGCGCAAGAGACCCAGTACTTC | CASSFTTAQETQYF | TRBJ2-5 | . | . | TRBV5-1
TGTGCCAGCAGCCCTGGACTAGCGGTGGGCACAGATACGCAGTATTTT | CASSPGLAVGTDTQYF | TRBJ2-3 | TRBD2 | . | TRBV9
TGTGCCAGCAGTTTTCTCGGGGAAGGCTACACCTTC | CASSFLGEGYTF | TRBJ1-2 | . | . | TRBV27
TGCGCCAGCAGCCAACAACCAGGGTTTGGGGCTTTCTTT | CASSQQPGFGAFF | TRBJ1-1 | . | . | TRBV4-1
TGTGCCAGCAGCGCTCAAGGGGCTACTACCTACAATGAGCAGTTCTTC | CASSAQGATTYNEQFF | TRBJ2-1 | . | . | TRBV7-2
TGTGCCAGCAGCGAGTCTGAGCGCACAGATACGCAGTATTTT | CASSESERTDTQYF | TRBJ2-3 | . | . | TRBV9
TGTGCCAGCAGCCCACCCGTCGGGGACAGGGGTCTCATGAACACTGAAGCTTTCTTT | CASSPPVGDRGLMNTEAFF | TRBJ1-1 | TRBD1 | . | TRBV5-6
TGTGCCAGCAGTCGGGACAGGGCCCAGCTTATTAGCTACGAGCAGTACTTC | CASSRDRAQLISYEQYF | TRBJ2-7 | TRBD1 | few | TRBV28
TGCAGCGTACTACAGGGAGAGGGACAGCCCCAGCATTTT | CSVLQGEGQPQHF | TRBJ1-5 | . | . | TRBV29-1
TGTGCCAGCAGTCCACTGGGGGGAGTCTCCTACGAGCAGTACTTC | CASSPLGGVSYEQYF | TRBJ2-7 | . | few | TRBV28
TGTGCCAGCAGTGAAGCGCTTCGGGGGGGTCAGCCCCAGCATTTT | CASSEALRGGQPQHF | TRBJ1-5 | . | . | TRBV2
TGTGCCAGCACAGGGACAGTCAACTCTGGAAACACCATATATTTT | CASTGTVNSGNTIYF | TRBJ1-3 | TRBD1 | . | TRBV9
TGTGCCAGCAATCAGCAGGCGGACAGCTCCTACAATGAGCAGTTCTTC | CASNQQADSSYNEQFF | TRBJ2-1 | . | . | TRBV3-1/TRBV3-2
TGTGCCAGCAGGATGACAGGGGGCGGAAATCAGCCCCAGCATTTT | CASRMTGGGNQPQHF | TRBJ1-5 | TRBD1 | . | TRBV28
TGTGCCAGCAGACTGACAGGGGTCTACTACGAGCAGTACTTC | CASRLTGVYYEQYF | TRBJ2-7 | TRBD1 | . | TRBV6-6
TGTGCCAGTACCGTTCCGGGACAGGGGAGAAGTTATGGCTACACCTTC | CASTVPGQGRSYGYTF | TRBJ1-2 | TRBD1 | . | TRBV19
TGTGCCAGCAGCTTGGGGGGAGATGAGCAGTTCTTC | CASSLGGDEQFF | TRBJ2-1 | . | . | TRBV7-3
TGTGCCAGCAGTGAGTGGGGTGGCCAGGGCGGAGGCTACACCTTC | CASSEWGGQGGGYTF | TRBJ1-2 | . | . | TRBV2
TGTGCCAGCAGCTTAGAACAGGCGACAGTTCAGTACTTC | CASSLEQATVQYF | TRBJ2-7 | . | . | TRBV7-8
TGTGCCAGCAGCCCCCGACTAGCGGGGGGGTTAGCCAAAAACATTCAGTACTTC | CASSPRLAGGLAKNIQYF | TRBJ2-4 | TRBD2 | . | TRBV4-2
TGTGCCATTTCCTCCAGGGGGCCTGGGGCCAACGTCCTGACTTTC | CAISSRGPGANVLTF | TRBJ2-6 | TRBD1 | once | TRBV19
TGTGCCAGCAGCGAACCGACAGGAAAGACTAACTATGGCTACACCTTC | CASSEPTGKTNYGYTF | TRBJ1-2 | . | . | TRBV9
TGCGCCAGCAGCCAGGGGGACACTGGAGACGAGCAGTACTTC | CASSQGDTGDEQYF | TRBJ2-7 | . | . | TRBV4-3
TGTGCCAGCAGCGTGGGACAGGGAGCACCCCTCCACTTT | CASSVGQGAPLHF | TRBJ1-6 | TRBD1 | . | TRBV9
TGTGCCAGCAGCCGAGCGGGGGGGCAACGGGAGCTGTTTTTT | CASSRAGGQRELFF | TRBJ2-2 | TRBD2 | . | TRBV4-2
TGTGCCAGCAGCTTAGCCGGGGAAGGTTTATATGAGCAGTTCTTC | CASSLAGEGLYEQFF | TRBJ2-1 | . | . | TRBV11-3
TGTGCCAGCAGTTCGTGGGGGCAGAACACCGGGGAGCTGTTTTTT | CASSSWGQNTGELFF | TRBJ2-2 | . | . | TRBV27
TGTGCCTGGAGCCCCGGGACAGCGAACACTGAAGCTTTCTTT | CAWSPGTANTEAFF | TRBJ1-1 | TRBD1 | . | TRBV30
TGTGCCTGCTCAACAGGGGTTGTGTCCGGGGAGCTGTTTTTT | CACSTGVVSGELFF | TRBJ2-2 | TRBD1 | many | TRBV30
TGTGCCAGCAGTTTAGTGCAGGGAGGAGGCTACACCTTC | CASSLVQGGGYTF | TRBJ1-2 | . | . | TRBV28
TGTGCTAGTGGTTTGGGAGAGAACACTGAAGCTTTCTTT | CASGLGENTEAFF | TRBJ1-1 | . | once | TRBV12-5
TGTGCCAGCAGTTTCGAAGAGACCCAGTACTTC | CASSFEETQYF | TRBJ2-5 | . | . | TRBV12-3/TRBV12-4
TGTGCCAGCAGTTTGGTTTGGAGGAGCAATCAGCCCCAGCATTTT | CASSLVWRSNQPQHF | TRBJ1-5 | . | . | TRBV28
TGTGCCAGCAGTGAAAGGGTACAGGGGAATTCACCCCTCCACTTT | CASSERVQGNSPLHF | TRBJ1-6 | TRBD1 | . | TRBV6-1
TGCGCCAGCAGCCCCCAAGGACACCTGAACACTGAAGCTTTCTTT | CASSPQGHLNTEAFF | TRBJ1-1 | . | . | TRBV5-1
TGTGCCATCAGTGGGACTAGCGGGGCAGCCTACAATGAGCAGTTCTTC | CAISGTSGAAYNEQFF | TRBJ2-1 | TRBD2 | . | TRBV10-3
TGTGCCAGCAGTTTATCCCTAGCGGGAGCGTCTAGCACAGATACGCAGTATTTT | CASSLSLAGASSTDTQYF | TRBJ2-3 | TRBD2 | . | TRBV27
TGTGCCAGCAGTTCTCGGGGTGAAAAACTGTTTTTT | CASSSRGEKLFF | TRBJ1-4 | . | . | TRBV28
TGTGCCAGCAGCTTCGGAGGGGCCCGGGATACGCAGTATTTT | CASSFGGARDTQYF | TRBJ2-3 | . | . | TRBV7-2
TGTGCCAGTAGGACGGGACTAGCTGCTACCGGGGAGCTGTTTTTT | CASRTGLAATGELFF | TRBJ2-2 | TRBD2 | . | TRBV7-3
TGTGCCAGCAGTTTCCTCCAGGGGGGCTACACCTTC | CASSFLQGGYTF | TRBJ1-2 | . | once | TRBV6-6
TGTGCCAGCAACCCGCGGGCTTCCTATGGCTACACCTTC | CASNPRASYGYTF | TRBJ1-2 | . | . | TRBV6-1
TGTGCCAGCAGTTATAGGACTAGCGGGAAGGCCGAGCAGTACTTC | CASSYRTSGKAEQYF | TRBJ2-7 | TRBD2 | . | TRBV6-5
TGTGCCAGCTCACCGGACTTGGGGGAGCAGTTCTTC | CASSPDLGEQFF | TRBJ2-1 | . | . | TRBV18
TGTGCCAGCAGCCGAGACAGGAACACCGGGGAGCTGTTTTTT | CASSRDRNTGELFF | TRBJ2-2 | . | . | TRBV7-3